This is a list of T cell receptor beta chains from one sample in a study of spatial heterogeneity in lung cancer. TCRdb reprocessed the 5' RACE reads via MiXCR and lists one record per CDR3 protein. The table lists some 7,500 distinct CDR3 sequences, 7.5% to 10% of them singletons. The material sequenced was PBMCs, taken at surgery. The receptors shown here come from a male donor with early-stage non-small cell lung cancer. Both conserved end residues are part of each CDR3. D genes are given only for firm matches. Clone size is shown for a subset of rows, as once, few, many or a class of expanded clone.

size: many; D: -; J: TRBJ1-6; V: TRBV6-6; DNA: TGTGCCAGCAGTAGGGAGGGAGATAATTCACCCCTCCACTTT; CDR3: CASSREGDNSPLHF
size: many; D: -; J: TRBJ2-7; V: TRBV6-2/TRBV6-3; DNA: TGTGCCAGCAGTTACTCGACCGGGACTGGCCTCTACGAGCAGTACTTC; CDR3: CASSYSTGTGLYEQYF
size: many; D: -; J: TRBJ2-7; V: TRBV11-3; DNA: TGTGCCAGCAGCTTAGGCAGGACCGCCTACGAGCAGTACTTC; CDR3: CASSLGRTAYEQYF
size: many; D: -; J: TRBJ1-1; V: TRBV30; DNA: TGTGCCTGGAGTGTGGGGGTGGGTGAAGCTTTCTTT; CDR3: CAWSVGVGEAFF
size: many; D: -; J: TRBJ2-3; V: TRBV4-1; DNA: TGCGCCAGCAGCCAAGAGCGGGGGCGAGATACGCAGTATTTT; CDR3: CASSQERGRDTQYF
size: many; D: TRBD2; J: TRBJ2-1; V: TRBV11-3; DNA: TGTGCCAGCAGCGAGAAAGCGGGACCCTCCTACAATGAGCAGTTCTTC; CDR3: CASSEKAGPSYNEQFF
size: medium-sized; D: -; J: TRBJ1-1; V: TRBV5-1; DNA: TGCGCCAGCAGCTTGGCGAGGTTTCTACAGGGCGTCGACACTGAAGCTTTCTTT; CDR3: CASSLARFLQGVDTEAFF
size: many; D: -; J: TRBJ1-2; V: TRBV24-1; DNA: TGTGCCACCAGTGATTTGAGGCTCGAGTATGGCTACACCTTC; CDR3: CATSDLRLEYGYTF
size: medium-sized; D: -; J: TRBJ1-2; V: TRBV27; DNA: TGTGCCAGCTCAAAGCGGGGGGGCTATGGCTACACCTTC; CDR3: CASSKRGGYGYTF
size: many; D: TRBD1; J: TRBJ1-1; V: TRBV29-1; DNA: TGCAGCGTTGCTTTTGGGACAGGGGGCACTGAAGCTTTCTTT; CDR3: CSVAFGTGGTEAFF
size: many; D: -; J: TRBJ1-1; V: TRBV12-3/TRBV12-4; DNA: TGTGCCAGCAGTTTAGAACAGGCTGAAGCTTTCTTT; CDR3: CASSLEQAEAFF
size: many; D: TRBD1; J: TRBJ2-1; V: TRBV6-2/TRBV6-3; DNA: TGTGCCAGCCTCCCCACAGGGGGCTTCCTCAGCTCCTACAATGAGCAGTTCTTC; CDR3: CASLPTGGFLSSYNEQFF
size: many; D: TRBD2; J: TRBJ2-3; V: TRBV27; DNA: TGTGCCAGCAGTTTAGAGCTAGCGGGATTGAGTACGCAGTATTTT; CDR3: CASSLELAGLSTQYF
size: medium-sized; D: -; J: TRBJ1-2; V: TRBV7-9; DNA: TGTGCCAGCAGCTTAGAGTATGGCTACACCTTC; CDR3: CASSLEYGYTF
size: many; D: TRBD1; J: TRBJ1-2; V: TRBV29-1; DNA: TGCAGCGTTGACACGGGACAGGGGGCTGAAGGCTACACCTTC; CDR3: CSVDTGQGAEGYTF
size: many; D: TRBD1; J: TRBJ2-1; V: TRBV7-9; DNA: TGTGCCAGCAGCGCGGTTAAGGGGACAGGCAAATTATTCTCCTACAATGAGCAGTTCTTC; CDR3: CASSAVKGTGKLFSYNEQFF
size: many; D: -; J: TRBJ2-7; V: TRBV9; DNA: TGTGCCAGCAGCGTAGGCGGCAGGGAGCACGAGCAGTACTTC; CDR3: CASSVGGREHEQYF
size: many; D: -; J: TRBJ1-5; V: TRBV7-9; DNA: TGTGCCAGCAGCTACTTTAATCAGCCCCAGCATTTT; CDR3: CASSYFNQPQHF
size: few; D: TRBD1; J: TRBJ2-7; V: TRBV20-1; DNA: TGCAGTGCTAGGCCCCGGACAGGGGTGGACGAGCAGTACTTC; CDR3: CSARPRTGVDEQYF
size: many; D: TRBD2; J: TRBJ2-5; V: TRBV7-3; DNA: TGTGCCAGCAGCTTATTCGGCGGGAGGGGTGAGACCCAGTACTTC; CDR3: CASSLFGGRGETQYF
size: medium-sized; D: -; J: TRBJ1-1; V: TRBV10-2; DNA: TGCGCCAGCAGATGGGGGCTTAACACTGAAGCTTTCTTT; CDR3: CASRWGLNTEAFF
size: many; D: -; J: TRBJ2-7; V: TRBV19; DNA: TGTGCCAGTACCTCTGGGCGGGGTGGGTCCTACGAGCAGTACTTC; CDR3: CASTSGRGGSYEQYF
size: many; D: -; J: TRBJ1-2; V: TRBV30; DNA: TGTGCCTGGAGTAAACAGGGCGCGTCCTATGGCTACACCTTC; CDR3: CAWSKQGASYGYTF
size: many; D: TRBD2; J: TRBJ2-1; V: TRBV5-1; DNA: TGCGCCAGCAGCTTGCTAGCGGGAGTTGGCAATGAGCAGTTCTTC; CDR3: CASSLLAGVGNEQFF
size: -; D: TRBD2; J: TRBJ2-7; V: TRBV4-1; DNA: TGCGCCAGCAGCCAAGGACTAGCGGACGAGCAGTACTTC; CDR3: CASSQGLADEQYF
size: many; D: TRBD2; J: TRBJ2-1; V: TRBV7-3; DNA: TGTGCCAGCAGCTTAATGCCCGGGACTAGCGGGAGTATCTACAATGAGCAGTTCTTC; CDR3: CASSLMPGTSGSIYNEQFF
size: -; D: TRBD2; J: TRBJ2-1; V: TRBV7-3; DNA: TGTGCCAGCAGCTCCGGGCTAGCGGGAGGTGTGAATGAGCAGTTCTTC; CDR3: CASSSGLAGGVNEQFF
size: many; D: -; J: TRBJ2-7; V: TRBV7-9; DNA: TGTGCCAGCAGCACCCGGGACGAGCAGTACTTC; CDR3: CASSTRDEQYF
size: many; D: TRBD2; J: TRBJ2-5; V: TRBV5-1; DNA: TGCGCCAGCAGCTTAACTAGCGTGCTCCAAGAGACCCAGTACTTC; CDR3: CASSLTSVLQETQYF
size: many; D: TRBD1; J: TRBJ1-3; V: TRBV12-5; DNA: TGTGCTAGTGGACCCGGACAGGGAGAAGGAAACACCATATATTTT; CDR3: CASGPGQGEGNTIYF
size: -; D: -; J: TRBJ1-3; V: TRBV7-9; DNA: TGTGCCAGCAGCACAGACTCTGGAAACACCATATATTTT; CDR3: CASSTDSGNTIYF
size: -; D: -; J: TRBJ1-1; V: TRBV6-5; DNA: TGTGCCAGCAGTTACTTAGGGGGGGACACTGAAGCTTTCTTT; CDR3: CASSYLGGDTEAFF
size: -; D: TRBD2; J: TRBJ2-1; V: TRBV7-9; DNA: TGTGCCAGCACCACTAGCGGGGCATACAATGAGCAGTTCTTC; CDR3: CASTTSGAYNEQFF
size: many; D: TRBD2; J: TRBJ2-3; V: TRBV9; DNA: TGTGCCAGCAGCTCGGGACTAGCAACAGATACGCAGTATTTT; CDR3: CASSSGLATDTQYF
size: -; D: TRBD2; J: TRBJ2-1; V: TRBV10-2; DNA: TGCGCCAGCAGCCCGGGACTAGAGCAGTTCTTC; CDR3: CASSPGLEQFF
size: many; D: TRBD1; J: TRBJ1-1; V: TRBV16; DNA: TGTGCCAGCAGCCAATCGATCGGGACAGCTCTCACTGAAGCTTTCTTT; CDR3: CASSQSIGTALTEAFF
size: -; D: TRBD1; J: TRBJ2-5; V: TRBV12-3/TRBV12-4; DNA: TGTGCCAGCAGTCCGAAGACAGGGACAGAGACCCAGTACTTC; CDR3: CASSPKTGTETQYF
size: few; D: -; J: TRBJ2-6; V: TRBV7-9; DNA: TGTGCCAGCAGGGGGAGAGGGGCCAACGTCCTGACTTTC; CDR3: CASRGRGANVLTF
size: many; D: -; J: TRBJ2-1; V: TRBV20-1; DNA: TGCAGTGCTAGCGGGAGCTCCTACAATGAGCAGTTCTTC; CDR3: CSASGSSYNEQFF
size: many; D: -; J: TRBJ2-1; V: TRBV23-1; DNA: TGCGCCAGCAGTCAATCCCCCCCGGAGGTCCCTTGCGTTAGGCCCTACAATGAGCAGTTCTTC; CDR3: CASSQSPPEVPCVRPYNEQFF